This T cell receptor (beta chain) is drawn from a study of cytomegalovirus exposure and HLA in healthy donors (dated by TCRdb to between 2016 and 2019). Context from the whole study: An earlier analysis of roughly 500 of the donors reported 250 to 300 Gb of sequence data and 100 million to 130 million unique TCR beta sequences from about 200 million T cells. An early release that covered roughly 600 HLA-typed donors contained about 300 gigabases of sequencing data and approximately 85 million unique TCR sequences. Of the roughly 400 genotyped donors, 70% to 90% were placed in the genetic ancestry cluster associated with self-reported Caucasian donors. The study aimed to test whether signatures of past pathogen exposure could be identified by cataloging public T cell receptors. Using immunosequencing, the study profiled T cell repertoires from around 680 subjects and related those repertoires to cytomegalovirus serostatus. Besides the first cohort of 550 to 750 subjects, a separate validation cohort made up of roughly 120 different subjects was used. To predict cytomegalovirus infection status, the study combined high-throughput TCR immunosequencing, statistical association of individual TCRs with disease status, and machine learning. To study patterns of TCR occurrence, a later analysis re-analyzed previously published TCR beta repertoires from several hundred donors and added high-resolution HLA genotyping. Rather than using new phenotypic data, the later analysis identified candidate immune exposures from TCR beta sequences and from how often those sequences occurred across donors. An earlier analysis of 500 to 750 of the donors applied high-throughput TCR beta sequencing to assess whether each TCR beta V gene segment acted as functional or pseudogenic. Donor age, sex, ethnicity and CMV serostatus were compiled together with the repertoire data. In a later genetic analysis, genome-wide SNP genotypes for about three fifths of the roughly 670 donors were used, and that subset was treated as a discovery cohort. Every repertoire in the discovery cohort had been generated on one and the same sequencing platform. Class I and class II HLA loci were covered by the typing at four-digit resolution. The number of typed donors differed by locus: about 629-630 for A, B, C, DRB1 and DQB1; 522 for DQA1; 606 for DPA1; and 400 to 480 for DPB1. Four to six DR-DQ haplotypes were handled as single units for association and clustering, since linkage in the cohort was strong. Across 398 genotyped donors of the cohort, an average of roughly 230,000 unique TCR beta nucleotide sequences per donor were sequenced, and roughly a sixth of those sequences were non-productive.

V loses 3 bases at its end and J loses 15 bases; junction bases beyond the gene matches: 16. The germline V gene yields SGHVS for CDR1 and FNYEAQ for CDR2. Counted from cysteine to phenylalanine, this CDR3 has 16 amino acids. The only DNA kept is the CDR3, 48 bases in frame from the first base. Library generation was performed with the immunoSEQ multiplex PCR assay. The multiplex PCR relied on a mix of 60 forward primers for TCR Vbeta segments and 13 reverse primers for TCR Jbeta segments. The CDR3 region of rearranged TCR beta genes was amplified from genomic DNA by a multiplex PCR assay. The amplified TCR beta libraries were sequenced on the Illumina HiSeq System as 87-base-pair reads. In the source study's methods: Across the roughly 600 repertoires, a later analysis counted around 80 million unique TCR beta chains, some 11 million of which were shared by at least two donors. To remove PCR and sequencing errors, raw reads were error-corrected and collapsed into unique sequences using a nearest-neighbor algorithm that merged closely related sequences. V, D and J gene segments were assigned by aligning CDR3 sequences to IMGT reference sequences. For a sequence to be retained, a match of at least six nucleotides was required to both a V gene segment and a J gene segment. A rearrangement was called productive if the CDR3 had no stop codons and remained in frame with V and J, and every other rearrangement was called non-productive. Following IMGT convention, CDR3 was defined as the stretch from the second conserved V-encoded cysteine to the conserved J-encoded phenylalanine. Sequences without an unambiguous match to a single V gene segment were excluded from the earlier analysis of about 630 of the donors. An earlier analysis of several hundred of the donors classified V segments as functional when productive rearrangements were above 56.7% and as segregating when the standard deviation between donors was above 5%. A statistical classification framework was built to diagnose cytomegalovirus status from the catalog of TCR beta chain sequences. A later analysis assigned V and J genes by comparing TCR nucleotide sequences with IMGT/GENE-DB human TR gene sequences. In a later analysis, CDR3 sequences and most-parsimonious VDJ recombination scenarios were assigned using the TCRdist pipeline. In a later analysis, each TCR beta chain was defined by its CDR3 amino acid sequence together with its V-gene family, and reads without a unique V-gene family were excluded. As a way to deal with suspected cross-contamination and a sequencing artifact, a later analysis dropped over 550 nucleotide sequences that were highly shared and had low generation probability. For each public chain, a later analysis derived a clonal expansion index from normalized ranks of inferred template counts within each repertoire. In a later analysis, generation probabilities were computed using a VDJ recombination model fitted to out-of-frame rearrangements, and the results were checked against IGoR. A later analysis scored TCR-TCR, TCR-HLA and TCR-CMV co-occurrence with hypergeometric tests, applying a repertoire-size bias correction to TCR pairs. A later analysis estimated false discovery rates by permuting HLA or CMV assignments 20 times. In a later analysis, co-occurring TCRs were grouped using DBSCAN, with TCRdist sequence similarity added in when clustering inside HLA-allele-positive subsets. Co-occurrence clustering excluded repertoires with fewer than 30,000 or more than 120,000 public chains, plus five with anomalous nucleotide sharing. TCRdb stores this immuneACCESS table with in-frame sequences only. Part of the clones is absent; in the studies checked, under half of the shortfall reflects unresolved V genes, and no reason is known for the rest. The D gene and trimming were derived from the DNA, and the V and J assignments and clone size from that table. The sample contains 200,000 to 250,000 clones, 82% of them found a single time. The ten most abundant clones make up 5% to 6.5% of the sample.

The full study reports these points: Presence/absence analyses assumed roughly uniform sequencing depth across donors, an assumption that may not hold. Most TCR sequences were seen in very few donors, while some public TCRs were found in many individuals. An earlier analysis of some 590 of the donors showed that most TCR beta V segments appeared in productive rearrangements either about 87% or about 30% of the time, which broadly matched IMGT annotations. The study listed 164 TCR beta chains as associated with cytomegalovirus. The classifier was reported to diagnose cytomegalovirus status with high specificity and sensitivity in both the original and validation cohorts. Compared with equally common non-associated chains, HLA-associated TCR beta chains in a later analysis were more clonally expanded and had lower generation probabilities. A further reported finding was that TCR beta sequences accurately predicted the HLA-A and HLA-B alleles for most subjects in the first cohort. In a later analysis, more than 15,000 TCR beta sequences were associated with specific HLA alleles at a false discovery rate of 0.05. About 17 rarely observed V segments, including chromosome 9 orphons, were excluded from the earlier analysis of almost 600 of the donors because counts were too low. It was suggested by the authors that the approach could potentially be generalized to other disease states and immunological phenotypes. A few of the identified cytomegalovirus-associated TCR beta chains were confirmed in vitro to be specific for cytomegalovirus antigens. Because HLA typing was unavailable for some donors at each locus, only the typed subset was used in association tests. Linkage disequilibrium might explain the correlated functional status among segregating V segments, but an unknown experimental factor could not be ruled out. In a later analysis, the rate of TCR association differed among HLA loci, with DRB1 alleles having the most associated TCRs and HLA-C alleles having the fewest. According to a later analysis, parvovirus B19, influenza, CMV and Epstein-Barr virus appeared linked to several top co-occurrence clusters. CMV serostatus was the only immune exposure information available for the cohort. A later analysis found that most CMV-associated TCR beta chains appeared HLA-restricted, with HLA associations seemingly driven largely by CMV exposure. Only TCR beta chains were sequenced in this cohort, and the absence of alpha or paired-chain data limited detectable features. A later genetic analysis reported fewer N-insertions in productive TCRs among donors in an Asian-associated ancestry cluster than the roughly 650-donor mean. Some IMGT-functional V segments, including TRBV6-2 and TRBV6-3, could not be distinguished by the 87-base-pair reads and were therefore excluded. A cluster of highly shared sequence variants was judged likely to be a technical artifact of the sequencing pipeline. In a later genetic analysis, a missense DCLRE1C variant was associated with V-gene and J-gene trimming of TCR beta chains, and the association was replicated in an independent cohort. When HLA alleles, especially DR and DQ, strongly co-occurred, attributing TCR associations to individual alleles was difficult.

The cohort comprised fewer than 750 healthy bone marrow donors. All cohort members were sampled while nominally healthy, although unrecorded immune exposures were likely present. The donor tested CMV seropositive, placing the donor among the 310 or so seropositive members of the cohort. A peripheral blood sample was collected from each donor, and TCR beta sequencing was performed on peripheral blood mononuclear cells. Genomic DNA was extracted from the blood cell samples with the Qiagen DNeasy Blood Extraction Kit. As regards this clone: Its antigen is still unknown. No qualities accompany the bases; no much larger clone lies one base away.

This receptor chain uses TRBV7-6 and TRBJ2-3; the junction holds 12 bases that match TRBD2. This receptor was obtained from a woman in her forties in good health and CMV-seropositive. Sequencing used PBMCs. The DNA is TGTGCCAGCAGCTTGACCGGGACTAGCGGGCCCCAGGCCTCCTATTTT. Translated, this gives CASSLTGTSGPQASYF.